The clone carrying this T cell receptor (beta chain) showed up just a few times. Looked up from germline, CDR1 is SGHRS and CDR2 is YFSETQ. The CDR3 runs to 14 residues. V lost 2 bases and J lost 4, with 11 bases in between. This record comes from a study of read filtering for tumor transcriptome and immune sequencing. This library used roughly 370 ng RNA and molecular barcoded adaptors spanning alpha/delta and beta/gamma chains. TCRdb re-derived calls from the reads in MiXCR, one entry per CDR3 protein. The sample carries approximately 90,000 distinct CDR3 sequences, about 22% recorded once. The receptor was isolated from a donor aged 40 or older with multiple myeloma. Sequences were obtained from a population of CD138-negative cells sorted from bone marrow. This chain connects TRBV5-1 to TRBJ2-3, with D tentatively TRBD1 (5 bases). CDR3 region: CASSFAGYPDTQYF. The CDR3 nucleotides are TGCGCCAGCAGCTTTGCAGGGTATCCAGATACGCAGTATTTT.